This entry concerns a single TCR beta chain. The antigen is unknown. PCR used 60 Vbeta primers and 13 Jbeta primers. Sequencing used immunoSEQ multiplex PCR; TCRdb keeps in-frame clones, though not all of them. The sample holds about 200,000 clones, about 70% seen once. These data are taken from a study of cytomegalovirus exposure and HLA in healthy donors. Germline V gene sequence: CDR1 PRHDT, CDR2 FYEKMQ (reference sequence). The CDR3 is 15 residues long. The V segment lost 5 bases and the J segment 4 bases; nucleotides outside the gene matches: 6. Study findings and constraints: With DRB1 most and HLA-C fewest, TCR association rates differed between HLA loci in a later analysis. TCR sequences were mostly rare, though some public TCRs occurred in many donors.

This TCR derives from a woman aged 25-40 years in good health and CMV-seronegative. Sequencing was carried out using PBMCs. This chain joins TRBV13 and TRBJ1-4, with 8 bases fitting TRBD1. As DNA, the CDR3 is TGTGCCAGCAGCGGCCCGGACAGGGTTAATGAAAAACTGTTTTTT. Protein product: CASSGPDRVNEKLFF. The variable domain in full, completed from reference TRBV13 and TRBJ1-4, reads AAGVIQSPRHLIKEKRETATLKCYPIPRHDTVYWYQQGPGQDPQFLISFYEKMQSDKGSIPDRFSAQQFSDYHSELNMSSLELGDSALYFCASSGPDRVNEKLFFGSGTQLSVL.